This T cell receptor (beta chain) was identified during a study of T-cell reconstitution after alpha-beta-depleted transplantation in children. The authors prepared the TCRbeta library with unique molecular identifiers. Via MiXCR, TCRdb re-called the PCR reads, giving one row per CDR3 protein. Of approximately 590,000 distinct CDR3 sequences in the sample, more than 9% were seen once. This clonotype was counted many times. The starting material was PBMCs from the stem cell graft donor, obtained from the stem cell graft. The receptor was isolated from a human donor who donated a stem cell graft to a child with acute myeloid leukemia.

CDR3 coding DNA: TGTGCCAGCAGGGCGACTAGCGGGAGTAGCACAGATACGCAGTATTTT. It specifies CASRATSGSSTDTQYF. J is TRBJ2-3 and V is TRBV2; TRBD2 matches 12 bases. This CDR3 contains 16 residues. V was clipped by 6 bases and J by 0 bases; unmatched bases: 4. Germline loops: CDR1 SNHLY, CDR2 FYNNEI. Full variable domain (missing parts from reference TRBV2 and TRBJ2-3): EPEVTQTPSHQVTQMGQEVILRCVPISNHLYFYWYRQILGQKVEFLVSFYNNEISEKSEIFDDQFSVERPDGSNFTLKIRSTKLEDSAMYFCASRATSGSSTDTQYFGPGTRLTVL.